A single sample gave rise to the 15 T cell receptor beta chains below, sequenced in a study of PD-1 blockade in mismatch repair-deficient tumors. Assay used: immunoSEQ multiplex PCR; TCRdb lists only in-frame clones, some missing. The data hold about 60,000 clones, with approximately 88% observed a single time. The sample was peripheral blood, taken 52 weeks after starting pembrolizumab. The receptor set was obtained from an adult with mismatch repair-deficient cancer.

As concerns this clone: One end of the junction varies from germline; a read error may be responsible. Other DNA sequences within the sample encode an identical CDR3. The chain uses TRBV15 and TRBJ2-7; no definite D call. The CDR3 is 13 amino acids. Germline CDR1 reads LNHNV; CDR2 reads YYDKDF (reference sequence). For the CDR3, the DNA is TGTGCCACCAGCAGAGAATGGAGATACGAGCAATACTTC. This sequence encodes CATSREWRYEQYF.

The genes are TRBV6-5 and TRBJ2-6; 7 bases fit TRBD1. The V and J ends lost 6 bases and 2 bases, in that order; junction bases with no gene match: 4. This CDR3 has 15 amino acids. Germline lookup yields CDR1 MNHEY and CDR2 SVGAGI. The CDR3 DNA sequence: TGTGCCAGCAGCCCGACAGGGACTGGGGCCAACGTCCTGACTTTC. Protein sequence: CASSPTGTGANVLTF.

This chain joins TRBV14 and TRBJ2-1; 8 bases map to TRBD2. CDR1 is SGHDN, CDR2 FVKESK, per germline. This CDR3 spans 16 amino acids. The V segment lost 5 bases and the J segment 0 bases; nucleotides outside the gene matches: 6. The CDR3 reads CASSYIAGRSYNEQFF. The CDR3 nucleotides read TGTGCCAGCAGCTATATAGCGGGGCGCTCCTACAATGAGCAGTTCTTC.

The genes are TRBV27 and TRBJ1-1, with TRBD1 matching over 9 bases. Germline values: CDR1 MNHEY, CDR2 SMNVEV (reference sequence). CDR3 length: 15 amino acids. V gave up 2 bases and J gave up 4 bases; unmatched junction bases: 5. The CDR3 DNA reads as TGTGCCAGCAGTTTACACGGGACAGGGTCCACTGAAGCTTTCTTT. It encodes CASSLHGTGSTEAFF.

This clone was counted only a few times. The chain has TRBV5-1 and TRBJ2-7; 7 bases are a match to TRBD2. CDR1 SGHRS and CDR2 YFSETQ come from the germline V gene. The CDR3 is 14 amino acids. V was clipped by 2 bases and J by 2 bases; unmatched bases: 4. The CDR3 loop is CASSFSSGTYEQYF. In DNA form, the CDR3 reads TGCGCCAGCAGCTTCTCTAGCGGAACCTACGAGCAGTACTTC.

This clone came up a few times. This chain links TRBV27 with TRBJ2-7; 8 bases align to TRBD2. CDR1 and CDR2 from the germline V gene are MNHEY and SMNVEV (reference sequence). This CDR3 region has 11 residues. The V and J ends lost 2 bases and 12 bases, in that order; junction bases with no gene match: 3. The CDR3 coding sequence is TGTGCCAGCAGTTTAGCGGGAGGATGGTACTTC. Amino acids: CASSLAGGWYF.

For the CDR3, the DNA is TGTGCCAGCAGCTCAGACCATTGGGACAGGGGGGAGGGCACAGATACGCAGTATTTT. Amino acid sequence: CASSSDHWDRGEGTDTQYF. V gene TRBV7-9 combines with J gene TRBJ2-3; 11 bases map to TRBD1. V trimming: 4 bases; J trimming: 1 base; junction bases outside the gene matches: 13. The CDR3 consists of 19 residues. Looked up from germline, CDR1 is SEHNR and CDR2 is FQNEAQ (reference sequence).

In DNA form, the CDR3 reads TGTGCCAGCAGTGATCCGGGACTGATCGGCTACGAGCAGTACTTC. Its protein is CASSDPGLIGYEQYF. The chain couples TRBV11-2 to TRBJ2-5, with D possibly TRBD2 on 6 matching bases. The J call is doubtful: the DNA matches TRBJ2-7 better. The CDR3 spans 15 residues. CDR1 SGHAT and CDR2 FQNNGV come from the germline V gene.

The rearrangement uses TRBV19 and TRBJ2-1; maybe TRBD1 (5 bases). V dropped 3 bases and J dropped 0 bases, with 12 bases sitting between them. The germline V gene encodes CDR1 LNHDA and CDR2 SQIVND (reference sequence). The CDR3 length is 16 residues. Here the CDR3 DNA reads TGTGCCAGTAGTATCTTCGGACAAAGCTCCTACAATGAGCAGTTCTTC. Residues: CASSIFGQSSYNEQFF.

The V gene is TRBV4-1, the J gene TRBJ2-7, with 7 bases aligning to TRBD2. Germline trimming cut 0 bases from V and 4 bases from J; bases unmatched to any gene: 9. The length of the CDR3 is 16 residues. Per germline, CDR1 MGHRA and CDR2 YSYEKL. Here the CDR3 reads CASSQELGGVGYEQYF. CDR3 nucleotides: TGCGCCAGCAGCCAAGAGCTTGGGGGGGTTGGTTACGAGCAGTACTTC.

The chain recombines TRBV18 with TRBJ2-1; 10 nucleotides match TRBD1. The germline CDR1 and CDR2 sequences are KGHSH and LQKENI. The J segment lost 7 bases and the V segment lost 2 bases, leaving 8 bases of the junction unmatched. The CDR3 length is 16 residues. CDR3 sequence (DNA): TGTGCCAGCTCACCAGTCCGGGACAGGGGTACAAATGAGCAGTTCTTC. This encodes CASSPVRDRGTNEQFF.

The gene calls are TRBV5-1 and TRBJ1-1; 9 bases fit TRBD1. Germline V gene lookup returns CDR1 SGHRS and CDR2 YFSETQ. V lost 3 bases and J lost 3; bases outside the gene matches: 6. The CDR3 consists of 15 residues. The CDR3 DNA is TGCGCCAGCAGCTCCCCAGGGACAGGGCACACTGAAGCTTTCTTT. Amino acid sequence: CASSSPGTGHTEAFF.

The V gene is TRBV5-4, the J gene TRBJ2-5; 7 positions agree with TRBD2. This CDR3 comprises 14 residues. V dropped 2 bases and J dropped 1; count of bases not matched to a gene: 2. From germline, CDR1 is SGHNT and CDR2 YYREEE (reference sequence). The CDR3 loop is CASSFWGGQETQYF. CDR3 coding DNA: TGTGCCAGCAGCTTTTGGGGGGGCCAAGAGACCCAGTACTTC. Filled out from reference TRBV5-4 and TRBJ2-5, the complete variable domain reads ETGVTQSPTHLIKTRGQQVTLRCSSQSGHNTVSWYQQALGQGPQFIFQYYREEENGRGNFPPRFSGLQFPNYSSELNVNALELDDSALYLCASSFWGGQETQYFGPGTRLLVL.

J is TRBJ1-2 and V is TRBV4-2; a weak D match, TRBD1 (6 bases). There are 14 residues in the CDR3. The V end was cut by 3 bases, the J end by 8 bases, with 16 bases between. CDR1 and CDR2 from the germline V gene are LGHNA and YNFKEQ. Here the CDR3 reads CASSQPGADDGYTF. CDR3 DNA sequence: TGTGCCAGCAGCCAGCCGGGGGCAGATGACGGCTACACCTTC.

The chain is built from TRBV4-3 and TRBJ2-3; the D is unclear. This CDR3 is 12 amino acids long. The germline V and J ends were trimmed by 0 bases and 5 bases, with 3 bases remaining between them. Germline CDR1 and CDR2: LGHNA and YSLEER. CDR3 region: CASSQEGDTQYF. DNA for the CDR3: TGCGCCAGCAGCCAAGAAGGAGATACGCAGTATTTT.